The entry that follows covers one T cell receptor (beta chain) sequence. Trimming shortened V by 6 bases and J by 3 bases, and 25 bases separated the two germline ends. The germline gives CDR1 MNHEY, CDR2 SVGAGI. The CDR3 runs to 18 residues. MiXCR was run by TCRdb on the 5' RACE reads, yielding one entry per CDR3 protein. Found here are 8,000 to 8,500 distinct CDR3 sequences, 68% of them singletons; the top ten hold roughly 4.2%. Sequencing was performed on tumor-infiltrating naive CD4+ T cells sorted from the breast tumor. Subset noted: naive CD4+ T cells, CD4+CD45RA+CD25-. The sequence was collected from a female donor with breast cancer. The J gene is TRBJ2-3, the V gene TRBV6-5; D tentatively fits TRBD1 or TRBD2 (5 bases each). The CDR3 here is CASSSKLGPPQSTDTQYF. The CDR3 bases are TGTGCCAGCAGCTCCAAATTGGGACCACCGCAGAGTACAGATACGCAGTATTTT.